Shown below are 23 T cell receptor beta chains from a single sample sequenced in a study of T cells in Graves' hyperthyroidism and ophthalmopathy. Authors of the study amplified TCR beta CDR3 regions from RNA transcripts. HTBI primers were the set used in a first-round RT-PCR of the TCR CDR3. Via MiXCR, TCRdb re-called the multiplex PCR reads, giving one row per CDR3 protein. This table has some 350,000 distinct CDR3 sequences, roughly an eighth appearing once. Source material: blood. Receptor source: a woman aged 40 to 50 with Graves' ophthalmopathy.

The chain has TRBV5-1 and TRBJ2-7, with 7 bases aligning to TRBD2. CDR3 length: 18 amino acids. Germline-derived CDR1 and CDR2 are SGHRS and YFSETQ. The V segment lost 2 bases and the J segment 2 bases; nucleotides outside the gene matches: 16. The CDR3 loop is CASSFGLAVSLGPYEQYF. For the CDR3, the DNA is TGCGCCAGCAGCTTTGGGCTAGCGGTCTCTCTGGGCCCCTACGAGCAGTACTTC.

The chain joins TRBV7-9 to TRBJ1-2; 7 bases line up with TRBD1. Germline CDR1 reads SEHNR; CDR2 reads FQNEAQ (reference sequence). The ends lost 5 bases at V and 12 bases at J; junction bases unmatched: 9. The CDR3 loop spans 12 amino acids. CDR3 amino acids: CASSKMDRQHTF. CDR3 coding DNA: TGTGCCAGCAGCAAAATGGACAGGCAACACACCTTC.

This clonotype was counted ten times or more. The J gene is TRBJ1-2, the V gene TRBV15; D not resolved. CDR1 LNHNV and CDR2 YYDKDF come from the germline V gene (reference sequence). This CDR3 has 15 amino acids. Trimming removed 0 bases from V and 3 bases from J, with 11 bases in between. CDR3 bases: TGTGCCACCAGCAGAGATACACAACAATACTATGGCTACACCTTC. This gives the protein CATSRDTQQYYGYTF.

This clonotype was found once. This may come from a read error, since a much larger clone is one base off. This chain connects TRBV15 to TRBJ2-2; D gene uncertain. V lost 8 bases, J lost 3 bases, and 13 bases lay in between. The CDR3 length is 14 residues. Per the germline V gene, CDR1 is LNHNV and CDR2 is YYDKDF (reference sequence). CDR3 DNA: TGTGCCACCCATACCGCTGATGACACCGGGGAGCTGTTTTTT. The encoded protein is CATHTADDTGELFF.

This clonotype occurred many times. The J gene is TRBJ2-7, the V gene TRBV3-1; tentative D call: TRBD2 (5 bases). CDR1 LGHDT and CDR2 YNNKEL come from the germline V gene (reference sequence). This CDR3 region has 15 residues. V was trimmed by 0 bases and J by 6 bases, leaving 15 bases between them. This chain's CDR3 is CASSQDILAGREQYF. The DNA of the CDR3 is TGTGCCAGCAGCCAAGATATCCTAGCCGGGCGCGAGCAGTACTTC.

This clonotype was detected only a few times. A clone one base away is much larger, so this may be a read error. The CDR3 carries no conserved terminal phenylalanine or tryptophan, so it likely arises from a read error. The rearrangement joins TRBV19 to TRBJ1-1, with D uncertain. This CDR3 comprises 13 residues. V was pared by 5 bases and J by 7 bases, with 14 bases between. Germline CDR1 is LNHDA and CDR2 is SQIVND (reference sequence). CDR3 protein: CASSFRPPSEAFL. The CDR3 nucleotides read TGTGCCAGTAGTTTCCGCCCTCCCAGTGAAGCTTTCCTT.

The V and J genes are TRBV19 and TRBJ1-5; D is possibly TRBD1 (6 bases). V was shortened by 3 bases and J by 6 bases, with 15 bases between the two germline ends. CDR3 length equals 15 residues. Germline-derived CDR1 and CDR2 are LNHDA and SQIVND (reference sequence). The CDR3 is CASSIGLGGGQPQHF. The CDR3 DNA is TGTGCCAGTAGTATCGGTCTCGGGGGCGGTCAGCCCCAGCATTTT.

This clonotype has ten or more counts. The chain employs TRBV5-1 and TRBJ2-2, with TRBD2 matching over 9 bases. Germline lookup yields CDR1 SGHRS and CDR2 YFSETQ. V shed 5 bases, J shed 9 bases, and the junction held 8 bases outside the gene matches. The length of the CDR3 is 14 residues. CDR3 amino acids: CASRLRTSERELFF. The CDR3 nucleotides read TGCGCCAGCAGATTGAGGACTAGCGAGAGGGAGCTGTTTTTT.

This clonotype was seen many times. The rearrangement uses TRBV3-1 and TRBJ1-1; D might be TRBD1 (6 bases). Trimming removed 4 bases at V and 5 bases at J, with 17 bases between. Germline V gene data show CDR1 as LGHDT and CDR2 as YNNKEL (reference sequence). This CDR3 comprises 15 residues. CDR3: CASSPKWGASTEAFF. CDR3 coding DNA: TGTGCCAGCAGCCCCAAATGGGGGGCGAGTACTGAAGCTTTCTTT.

This clonotype was recorded many times. This chain links TRBV2 with TRBJ2-1, with TRBD2 matching over 11 bases. V lost 6 bases to trimming and J lost 6 bases; unmatched junction nucleotides: 7. Germline CDR1 is SNHLY and CDR2 is FYNNEI. The CDR3 totals 15 residues. DNA for the CDR3: TGTGCCAGCAGGCCTACTAGCGGGGGATTCAATGAGCAGTTCTTC. Translation: CASRPTSGGFNEQFF.

Only a few counts were recorded for this clonotype. The V and J genes are TRBV18 and TRBJ1-1; no definite D call. CDR3 length: 17 amino acids. V lost 6 bases to trimming and J lost 5 bases, with 25 bases between them. The germline gives CDR1 KGHSH, CDR2 LQKENI. CDR3: CASSLKHRPGLRTEAFF. The CDR3, as DNA: TGTGCCAGCTCTCTAAAACACCGCCCGGGGTTAAGGACTGAAGCTTTCTTT.

This clonotype was seen more than once but under ten times. The chain uses TRBV7-9 and TRBJ2-2; D may be TRBD1 (5 bases). The end of the DNA fits TRBJ1-1 better, so the J call may be wrong. This CDR3 contains 13 residues. CDR1 and CDR2 from the germline V gene are SEHNR and FQNEAQ (reference sequence). CDR3 coding DNA: TGTGCCAGCAGCTTTACGGCCTTCGGGGGAGCTTTCTTT. It specifies CASSFTAFGGAFF.

This clonotype was seen at least ten times. V gene TRBV5-6 combines with J gene TRBJ1-1, with TRBD1 matching over 9 bases. The CDR3 contains 15 residues. Germline lookup yields CDR1 SGHDT and CDR2 YYEEEE. J lost 6 bases, V lost 4 bases, and 10 bases had no gene match. Here the CDR3 reads CASSPGQGIFPEAFF. In DNA form, the CDR3 reads TGTGCCAGCAGCCCTGGACAGGGGATTTTTCCTGAAGCTTTCTTT.

This clonotype has just a few counts. A much more abundant neighbour one base away suggests this may be a read error. The rearrangement joins TRBV3-1 to TRBJ2-1; 9 positions agree with TRBD2. The CDR3 sequence is 15 residues long. Germline-derived CDR1 and CDR2 are LGHDT and YNNKEL (reference sequence). The CDR3 coding sequence is TGTGCCAGCAGTTCGGGACTAGCCCCGGGACGGGAGCAGCTCTTC. Its protein is CASSSGLAPGREQLF.

This clonotype appeared once. This may stem from a read error, because a much larger clone lies one nucleotide away. The chain carries TRBV28 and TRBJ1-1; D is uncertain. This CDR3 has 13 residues. V shed 5 bases and J shed 7 bases, with 14 bases lying between them. Germline V lookup: CDR1 MDHEN, CDR2 SYDVKM. The CDR3 DNA reads as TGTGCCAGCAGTATTGAGGGATACCATGAAGCTTTCTTT. Translation: CASSIEGYHEAFF.

The table lists this clonotype with a few counts. The chain uses TRBV24-1 and TRBJ2-2, with 9 nucleotides matching TRBD1. The germline gives CDR1 KGHDR, CDR2 SFDVKD. V shed 3 bases and J 6 bases; nucleotides not matched to a gene: 7. The CDR3 totals 16 residues. Written as DNA, the CDR3 is TGTGCCACCAGTGATCGTACAGGGGGCTCGGCCGGGGAGCTGTTTTTT. The encoded protein is CATSDRTGGSAGELFF.

The chain combines TRBV5-1 with TRBJ2-7, with TRBD1 matching over 7 bases. After removal of 0 bases from V and 4 bases from J, the junction contained 7 bases not matched to a gene. The CDR3 totals 15 residues. Germline assignment: CDR1 SGHRS and CDR2 YFSETQ. CDR3 sequence (DNA): TGCGCCAGCAGCTTGGATGGGACAGCTTTGTACGAGCAGTACTTC. It yields the protein CASSLDGTALYEQYF.

This clonotype was recorded at least ten times. J is TRBJ2-7 and V is TRBV27; 10 bases are shared with TRBD2. The CDR3 contains 15 residues. Trimming at V came to 2 bases and at J to 4 bases, leaving 5 bases not matched to a gene. Germline loops: CDR1 MNHEY, CDR2 SMNVEV (reference sequence). CDR3 in DNA: TGTGCCAGCAGTTTAGGTCTAGCGGGAGCTTACGAGCAGTACTTC. It encodes CASSLGLAGAYEQYF.

The genes are TRBV5-6 and TRBJ2-1; TRBD1 is a possible D gene (5 bases). The germline V gene has CDR1 SGHDT and CDR2 YYEEEE. The CDR3 is 16 amino acids. V gave up 4 bases and J gave up 6 bases, with 20 bases separating them. CDR3 in DNA: TGTGCCAGCAGCCACCTGACAGACGATTACTTCAATGAGCAGTTCTTC. This sequence encodes CASSHLTDDYFNEQFF. Complete variable domain (other parts from reference TRBV5-6 and TRBJ2-1): DAGVTQSPTHLIKTRGQQVTLRCSPKSGHDTVSWYQQALGQGPQFIFQYYEEEERQRGNFPDRFSGHQFPNYSSELNVNALLLGDSALYLCASSHLTDDYFNEQFFGPGTRLTVL.

This chain joins TRBV11-2 and TRBJ2-3; 11 bases line up with TRBD2. The V gene end was trimmed by 2 bases and the J gene end by 6 bases; junction bases not matched to a gene: 10. The V gene's germline CDR1 is SGHAT and CDR2 FQNNGV. The CDR3 runs 17 residues. Written as DNA, the CDR3 is TGTGCCAGCAGCTTATCCCTTAGCGGGAGGGCGTCGGATACGCAGTATTTT. Translating it yields CASSLSLSGRASDTQYF.

This clonotype was seen at least ten times. This chain links TRBV9 with TRBJ1-2, with 10 bases lining up with TRBD1. The germline V gene encodes CDR1 SGDLS and CDR2 YYNGEE. The length of the CDR3 is 14 residues. V was clipped by 5 bases and J by 7 bases; unmatched bases: 8. Written as DNA, the CDR3 is TGTGCCAGCAGTTCGACAGGGGGCCAGATTGGCTACACCTTC. Translating it yields CASSSTGGQIGYTF.

This clonotype was seen many times. J is TRBJ2-5 and V is TRBV12-3 or TRBV12-4; TRBD2 aligns across 12 bases. With V trimmed by 4 bases and J by 2 bases, 2 bases remained unmatched. There are 15 residues in the CDR3. CDR3 amino acids: CASSSGLAGQETQYF. CDR3 coding DNA: TGTGCCAGCAGTTCGGGACTAGCGGGTCAAGAGACCCAGTACTTC.

This clonotype was picked up many times. The gene calls are TRBV7-2 and TRBJ2-4; 9 bases match TRBD1. Germline V lookup: CDR1 SGHTA, CDR2 FQGNSA. Losses at the gene ends were 2 bases for V and 8 bases for J; bases not matched to a gene: 7. The CDR3 has 15 residues. For the CDR3, the DNA is TGTGCCAGCAGCTTATCCCCGGGACAGGGTTACATTCAGTACTTC. Translating it yields CASSLSPGQGYIQYF.